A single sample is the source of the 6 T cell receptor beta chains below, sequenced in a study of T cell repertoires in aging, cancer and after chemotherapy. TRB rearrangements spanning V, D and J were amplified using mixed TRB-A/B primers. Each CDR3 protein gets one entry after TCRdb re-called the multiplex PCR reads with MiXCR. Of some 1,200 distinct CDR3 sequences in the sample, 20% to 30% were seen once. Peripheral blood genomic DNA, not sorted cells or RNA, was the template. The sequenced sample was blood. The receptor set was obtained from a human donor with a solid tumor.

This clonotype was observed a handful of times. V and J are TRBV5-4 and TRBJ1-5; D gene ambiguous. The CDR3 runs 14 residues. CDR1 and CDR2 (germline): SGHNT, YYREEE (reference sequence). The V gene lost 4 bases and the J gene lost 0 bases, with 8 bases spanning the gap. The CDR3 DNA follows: TGTGCCAGCAGCGTGGACGGTAGCAATCAGCCCCAGCATTTT. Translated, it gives CASSVDGSNQPQHF.

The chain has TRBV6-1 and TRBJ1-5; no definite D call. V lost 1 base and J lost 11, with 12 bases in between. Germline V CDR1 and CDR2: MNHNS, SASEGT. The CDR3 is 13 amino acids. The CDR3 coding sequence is TGTGCCAGCAGTGAAGTAAGCCAGACAACCCAGCATTTT. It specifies CASSEVSQTTQHF.

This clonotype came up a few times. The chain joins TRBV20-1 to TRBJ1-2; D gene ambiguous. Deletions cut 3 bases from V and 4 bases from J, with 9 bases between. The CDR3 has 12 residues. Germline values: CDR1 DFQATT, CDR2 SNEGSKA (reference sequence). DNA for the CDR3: TGCAGTGCTAGTAGGCGAAGCTATGGCTACACCTTC. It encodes CSASRRSYGYTF.

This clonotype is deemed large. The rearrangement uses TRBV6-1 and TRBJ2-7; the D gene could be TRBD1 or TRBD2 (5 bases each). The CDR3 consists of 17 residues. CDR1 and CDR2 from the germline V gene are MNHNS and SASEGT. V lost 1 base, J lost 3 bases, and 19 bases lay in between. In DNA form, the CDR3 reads TGTGCCAGCAGTGAAGGTGTTGGTGGGACGGAAATCTACGAGCAGTACTTC. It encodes CASSEGVGGTEIYEQYF.

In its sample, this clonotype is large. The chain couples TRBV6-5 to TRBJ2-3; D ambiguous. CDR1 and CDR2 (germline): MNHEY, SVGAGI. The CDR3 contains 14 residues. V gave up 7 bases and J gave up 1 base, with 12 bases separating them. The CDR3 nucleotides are TGTGCCAGCAAAGGCAGTTTGGGCACAGATACGCAGTATTTT. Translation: CASKGSLGTDTQYF.

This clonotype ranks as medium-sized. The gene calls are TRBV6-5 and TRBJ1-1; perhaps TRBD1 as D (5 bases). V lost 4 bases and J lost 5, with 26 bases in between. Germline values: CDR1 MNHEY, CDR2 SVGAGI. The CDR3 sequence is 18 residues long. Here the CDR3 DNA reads TGTGCCAGCAGTTCCCCCGACTACTCGGATCCAGGGATAACTGAAGCTTTCTTT. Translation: CASSSPDYSDPGITEAFF.